Following are 3 T cell receptor delta chains from one sample sequenced in a study of Vδ1+ human thymocytes. Broader study findings: Thymic TRG and TRD repertoires appeared highly polyclonal, with Gaussian CDR3 length distributions.

Extracted RNA was reverse transcribed into cDNA. Multiplex PCR used pooled V-gene forward primers and a constant-region reverse primer to amplify CDR3s. TCRdb reanalysed the multiplex PCR reads via CATT. This sample carries tens of thousands of delta-chain clones, roughly 8% of them seen once, and the ten largest clones take 0.8% to 1%. Antigen specificity for these receptors is unknown. The specimen was Vdelta1+ gamma-delta thymocytes from the thymus. Subset described: FACS-sorted CD3+ TCRalphabeta- TCRVdelta1+ TCRVdelta2- thymocytes. The receptors were sampled from a child younger than two who had congenital heart surgery.

This sequence joins TRDV1 and TRDJ1; TRDD3 aligns across 11 bases. Germline CDR1 is TSWWSYY and CDR2 is QGS. Losses at the gene ends were 2 bases for V and 0 bases for J; bases not matched to a gene: 26. The CDR3 sequence is 24 residues long. Here the CDR3 DNA reads TGTGCTCTTGGGGAAGAGCCCCCTTCCTACAACCGATACTGGGGGATAACGTACACCGATAAACTCATCTTT. Protein: CALGEEPPSYNRYWGITYTDKLIF.

This clone was seen a few times. This chain connects TRDV1 to TRDJ1; 9 nucleotides align to TRDD3. Germline trimming cut 2 bases from V and 8 bases from J; bases unmatched to any gene: 15. Germline lookup yields CDR1 TSWWSYY and CDR2 QGS. This CDR3 has 17 residues. The CDR3 nucleotides are TGTGCTCTTGGGGAATTTCAAGACTCTCACTGGGGGAAGAAACTCATCTTT. As protein: CALGEFQDSHWGKKLIF.

The chain links TRDV2 to TRDJ2, with TRDD3 matching over 10 bases. The CDR3 runs 25 residues. The germline V gene encodes CDR1 GEAIGNYY and CDR2 EKD. The ends lost 0 bases at V and 0 bases at J; junction bases unmatched: 27. The chain's CDR3 is CACDTHGYTSTGDTPRFSLTAQLFF. The CDR3 nucleotides read TGTGCCTGTGACACCCACGGATACACGTCTACGGGGGATACGCCGCGGTTCTCTTTGACAGCACAACTCTTCTTT.